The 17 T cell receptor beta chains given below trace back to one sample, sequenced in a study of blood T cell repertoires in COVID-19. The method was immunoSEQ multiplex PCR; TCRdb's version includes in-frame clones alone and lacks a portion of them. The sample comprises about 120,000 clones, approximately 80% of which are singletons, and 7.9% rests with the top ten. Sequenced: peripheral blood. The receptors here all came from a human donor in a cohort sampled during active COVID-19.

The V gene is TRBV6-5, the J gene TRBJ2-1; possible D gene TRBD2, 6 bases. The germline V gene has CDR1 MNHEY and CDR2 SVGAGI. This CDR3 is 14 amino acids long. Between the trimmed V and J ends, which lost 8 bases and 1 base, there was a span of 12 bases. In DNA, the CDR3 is TGTGCCAGCGAGACTAGAGGGTCCTACAATGAGCAGTTCTTC. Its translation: CASETRGSYNEQFF.

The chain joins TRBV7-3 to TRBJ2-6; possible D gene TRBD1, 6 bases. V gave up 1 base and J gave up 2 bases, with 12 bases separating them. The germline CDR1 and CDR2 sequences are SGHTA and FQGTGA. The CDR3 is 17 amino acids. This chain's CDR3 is CASSLRTPGAGANVLTF. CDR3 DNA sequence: TGTGCCAGCAGCTTAAGAACGCCAGGGGCTGGGGCCAACGTCCTGACTTTC.

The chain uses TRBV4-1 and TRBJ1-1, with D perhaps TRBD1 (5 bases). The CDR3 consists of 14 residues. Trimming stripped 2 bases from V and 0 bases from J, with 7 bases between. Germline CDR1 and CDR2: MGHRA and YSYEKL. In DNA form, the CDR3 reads TGCGCCAGCAGCCAATGGGACTTGAACACTGAAGCTTTCTTT. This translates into CASSQWDLNTEAFF.

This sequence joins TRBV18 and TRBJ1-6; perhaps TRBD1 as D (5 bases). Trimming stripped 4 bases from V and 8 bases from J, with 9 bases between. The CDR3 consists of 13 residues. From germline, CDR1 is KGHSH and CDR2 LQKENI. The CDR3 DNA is TGTGCCAGCTCACTCAGGGAGGATTCACCCCTCCACTTT. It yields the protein CASSLREDSPLHF.

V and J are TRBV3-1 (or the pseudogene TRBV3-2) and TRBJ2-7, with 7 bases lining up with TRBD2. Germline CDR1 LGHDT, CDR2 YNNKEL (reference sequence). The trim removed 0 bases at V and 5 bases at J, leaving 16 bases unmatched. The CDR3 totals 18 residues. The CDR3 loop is CASSQEKGGLGDFNEQYF. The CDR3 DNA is TGTGCCAGCAGCCAAGAAAAAGGAGGACTAGGGGATTTCAACGAGCAGTACTTC.

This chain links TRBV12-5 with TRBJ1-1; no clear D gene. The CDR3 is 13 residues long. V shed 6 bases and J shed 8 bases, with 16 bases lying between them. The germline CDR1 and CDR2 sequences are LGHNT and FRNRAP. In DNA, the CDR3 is TGTGCTAGTGGCCCCCCGGACTTCCCGGAAGCTTTCTTT. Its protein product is CASGPPDFPEAFF.

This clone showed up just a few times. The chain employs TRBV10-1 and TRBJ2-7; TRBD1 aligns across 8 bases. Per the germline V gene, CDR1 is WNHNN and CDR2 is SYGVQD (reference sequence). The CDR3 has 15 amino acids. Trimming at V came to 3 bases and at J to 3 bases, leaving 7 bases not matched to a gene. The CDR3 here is CASSETGTGDYEQYF. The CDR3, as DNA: TGCGCCAGCAGTGAAACCGGGACAGGTGACTACGAGCAGTACTTC.

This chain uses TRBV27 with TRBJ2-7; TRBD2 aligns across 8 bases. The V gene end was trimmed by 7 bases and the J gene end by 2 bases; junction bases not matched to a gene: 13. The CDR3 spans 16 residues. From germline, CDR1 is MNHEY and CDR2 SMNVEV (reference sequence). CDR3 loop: CASTPRGGTNTYEQYF. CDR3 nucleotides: TGTGCCAGCACTCCTCGGGGGGGGACGAACACCTACGAGCAGTACTTC.

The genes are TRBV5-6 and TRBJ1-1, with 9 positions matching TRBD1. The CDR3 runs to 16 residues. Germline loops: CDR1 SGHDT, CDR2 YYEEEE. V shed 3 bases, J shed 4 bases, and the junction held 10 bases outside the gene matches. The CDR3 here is CASSSGQGAVSTEAFF. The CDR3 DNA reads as TGTGCCAGCAGCTCGGGACAGGGCGCCGTTTCCACTGAAGCTTTCTTT. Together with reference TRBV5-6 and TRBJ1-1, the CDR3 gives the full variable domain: DAGVTQSPTHLIKTRGQQVTLRCSPKSGHDTVSWYQQALGQGPQFIFQYYEEEERQRGNFPDRFSGHQFPNYSSELNVNALLLGDSALYLCASSSGQGAVSTEAFFGQGTRLTVV.

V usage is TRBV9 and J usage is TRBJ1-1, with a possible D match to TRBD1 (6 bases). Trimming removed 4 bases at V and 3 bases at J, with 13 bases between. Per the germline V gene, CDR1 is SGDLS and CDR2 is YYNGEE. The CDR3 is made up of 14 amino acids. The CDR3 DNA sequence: TGTGCCAGCAGCTCAGAGGGGGTTTACACTGAAGCTTTCTTT. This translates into CASSSEGVYTEAFF.

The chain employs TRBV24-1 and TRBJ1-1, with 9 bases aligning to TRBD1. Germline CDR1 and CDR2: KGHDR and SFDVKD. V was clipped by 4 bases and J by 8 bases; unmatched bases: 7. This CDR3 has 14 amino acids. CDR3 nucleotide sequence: TGTGCCACCAGTGACCCTGGACAGGGGACCGAAGCTTTCTTT. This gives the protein CATSDPGQGTEAFF.

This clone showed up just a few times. CDR3 coding DNA: TGTGCGTTAGCGGGGGCCCGCTACGAGCAGTACTTC. Its protein is CALAGARYEQYF. The rearrangement joins TRBV30 to TRBJ2-7; TRBD2 matches 9 bases. This CDR3 contains 12 residues. The germline V gene has CDR1 GTSNPN and CDR2 SVGIG (reference sequence).

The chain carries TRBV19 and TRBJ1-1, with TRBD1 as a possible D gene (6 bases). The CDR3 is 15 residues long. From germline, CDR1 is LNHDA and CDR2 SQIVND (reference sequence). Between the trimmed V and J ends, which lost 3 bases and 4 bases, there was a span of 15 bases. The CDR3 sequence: CASSITGLGGTEAFF. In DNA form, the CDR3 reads TGTGCCAGTAGTATCACGGGCCTAGGGGGCACTGAAGCTTTCTTT.

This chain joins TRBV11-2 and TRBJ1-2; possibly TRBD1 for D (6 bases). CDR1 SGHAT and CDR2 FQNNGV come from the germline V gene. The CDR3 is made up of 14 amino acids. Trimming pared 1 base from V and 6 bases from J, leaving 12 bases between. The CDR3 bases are TGTGCCAGCAGCTTAGCGCTGGGGGCCGATGGCTACACCTTC. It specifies CASSLALGADGYTF.

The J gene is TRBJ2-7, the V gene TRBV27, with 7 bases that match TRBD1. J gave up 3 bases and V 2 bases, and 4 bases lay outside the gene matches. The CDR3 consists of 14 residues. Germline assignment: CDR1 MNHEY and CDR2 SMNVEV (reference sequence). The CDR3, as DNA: TGTGCCAGCAGTTTACTCCCAGGGGGCTACGAGCAGTACTTC. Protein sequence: CASSLLPGGYEQYF.

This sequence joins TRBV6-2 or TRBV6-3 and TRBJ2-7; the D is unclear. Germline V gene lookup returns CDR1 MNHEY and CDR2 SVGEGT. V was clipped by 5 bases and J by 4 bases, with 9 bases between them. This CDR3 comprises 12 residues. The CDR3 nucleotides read TGTGCCAGCAGTCCACAAGCGTACGAGCAGTACTTC. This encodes CASSPQAYEQYF.

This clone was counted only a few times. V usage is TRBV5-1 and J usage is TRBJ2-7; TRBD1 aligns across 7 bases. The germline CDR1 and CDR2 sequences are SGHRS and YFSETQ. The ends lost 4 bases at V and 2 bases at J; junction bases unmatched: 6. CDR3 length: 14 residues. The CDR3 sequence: CASSTGQLTYEQYF. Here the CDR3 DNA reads TGCGCCAGCAGCACGGGACAGCTTACCTACGAGCAGTACTTC.